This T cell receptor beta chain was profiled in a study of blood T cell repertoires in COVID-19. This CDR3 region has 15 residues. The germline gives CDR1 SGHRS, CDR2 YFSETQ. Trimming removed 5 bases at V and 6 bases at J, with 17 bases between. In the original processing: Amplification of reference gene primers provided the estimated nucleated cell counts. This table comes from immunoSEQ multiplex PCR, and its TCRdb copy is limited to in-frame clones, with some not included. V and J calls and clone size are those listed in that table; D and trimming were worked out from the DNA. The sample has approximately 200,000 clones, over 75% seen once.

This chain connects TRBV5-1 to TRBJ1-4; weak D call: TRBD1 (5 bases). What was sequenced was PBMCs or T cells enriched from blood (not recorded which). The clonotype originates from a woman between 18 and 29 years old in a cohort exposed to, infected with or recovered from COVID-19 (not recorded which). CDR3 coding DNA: TGCGCCAGCAGTTTTTCCGGTGGAGGGGATGAAAAACTGTTTTTT. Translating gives CASSFSGGGDEKLFF.